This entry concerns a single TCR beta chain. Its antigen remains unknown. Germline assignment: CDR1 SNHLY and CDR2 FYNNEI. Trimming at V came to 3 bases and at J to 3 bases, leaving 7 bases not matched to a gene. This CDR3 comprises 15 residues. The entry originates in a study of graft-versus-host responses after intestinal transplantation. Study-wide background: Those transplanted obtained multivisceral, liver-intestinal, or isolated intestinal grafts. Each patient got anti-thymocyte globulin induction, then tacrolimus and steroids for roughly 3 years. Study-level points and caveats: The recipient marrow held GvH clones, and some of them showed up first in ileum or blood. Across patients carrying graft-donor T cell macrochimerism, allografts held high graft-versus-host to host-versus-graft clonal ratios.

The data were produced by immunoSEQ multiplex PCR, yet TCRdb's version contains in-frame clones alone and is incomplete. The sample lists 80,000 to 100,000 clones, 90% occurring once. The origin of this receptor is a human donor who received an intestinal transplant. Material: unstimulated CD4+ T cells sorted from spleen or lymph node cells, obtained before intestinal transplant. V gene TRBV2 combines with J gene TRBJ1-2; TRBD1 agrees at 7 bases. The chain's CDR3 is CASSDREGAYYGYTF. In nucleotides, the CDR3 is TGTGCCAGCAGTGACCGGGAGGGGGCTTACTATGGCTACACCTTC.